These 22 T cell receptor beta chains were all obtained from the same sample, sequenced in a study of identical twins. TCRdb fed the 5' RACE reads into MiXCR, producing one record per CDR3 protein. The sample gives about 330,000 distinct CDR3 sequences, 9% to 15% of which show up once; more than 6% is in the top ten. This sample was also put to use in a study of yellow fever vaccine responses in identical twins.

Specimen: CD8+ T cells sorted from blood. The receptors derive from a woman younger than 35 in good health.

This clonotype has more than one count but fewer than ten. The rearrangement links TRBV12-5 to TRBJ2-7; 7 nucleotides agree with TRBD2. The CDR3 is 13 amino acids. The J segment lost 7 bases and the V segment lost 6 bases, leaving 9 bases of the junction unmatched. Germline values: CDR1 LGHNT, CDR2 FRNRAP. CDR3 nucleotide sequence: TGTGCTAGTGGGTTACCCGGGGGGATTGAGCAGTACTTC. Its translation is CASGLPGGIEQYF.

This chain uses TRBV7-9 with TRBJ1-2; the D gene is possibly TRBD1 (6 bases). The CDR3 loop spans 15 amino acids. The V gene's germline CDR1 is SEHNR and CDR2 FQNEAQ (reference sequence). The V end was cut by 5 bases, the J end by 6 bases, with 19 bases between. The CDR3: CASSPLQGYVDGYTF. CDR3 nucleotide sequence: TGTGCCAGCAGCCCACTACAGGGTTACGTCGATGGCTACACCTTC.

J is TRBJ1-2 and V is TRBV7-9, with 8 nucleotides matching TRBD1. Germline trimming cut 4 bases from V and 6 bases from J; bases unmatched to any gene: 7. This CDR3 contains 14 residues. Germline CDR1 and CDR2: SEHNR and FQNEAQ (reference sequence). The DNA of the CDR3 is TGTGCCAGCAGCTCTTCTGGACAGGGCAATGGCTACACCTTC. This translates into CASSSSGQGNGYTF.

This clonotype was picked up a small number of times. The rearrangement uses TRBV5-1 and TRBJ2-5; tentative D call: TRBD2 (6 bases). V lost 0 bases, J lost 4 bases, and 10 bases lay in between. Germline V gives CDR1 SGHRS, CDR2 YFSETQ. The CDR3 has 14 amino acids. CDR3 protein: CASSLGTNLETQYF. CDR3 bases: TGCGCCAGCAGCTTGGGGACTAATTTAGAGACCCAGTACTTC.

The chain has TRBV24-1 and TRBJ2-1, with D maybe TRBD1 (6 bases). The V end was cut by 5 bases, the J end by 7 bases, with 14 bases between. Per the germline V gene, CDR1 is KGHDR and CDR2 is SFDVKD. The CDR3 contains 14 residues. As DNA, the CDR3 is TGTGCCACCAGTGCCACAGGGTTTCGGAATGAGCAGTTCTTC. It is translated as CATSATGFRNEQFF.

The CDR3 coding sequence is TGTGCCAGCAGTCACCCTAGGGCCACCGGGGAGCTGTTTTTT. Its translation: CASSHPRATGELFF. V usage is TRBV7-2 and J usage is TRBJ2-2; D remains ambiguous. The CDR3 totals 14 residues. CDR1 is SGHTA, CDR2 FQGNSA, per germline. V was clipped by 6 bases and J by 4 bases, with 12 bases between them. Variable domain in full (rest from reference TRBV7-2 and TRBJ2-2): GAGVSQSPSNKVTEKGKDVELRCDPISGHTALYWYRQSLGQGLEFLIYFQGNSAPDKSGLPSDRFSAERTGGSVSTLTIQRTQQEDSAVYLCASSHPRATGELFFGEGSRLTVL.

This clonotype was detected ten times or more. The CDR3 DNA follows: TGCGCCAGCAGCGAAGACTCTGGGGCTCAGCCCCAGCATTTT. As protein: CASSEDSGAQPQHF. The rearrangement links TRBV5-1 to TRBJ1-5, with D perhaps TRBD1 (5 bases). Germline V lookup: CDR1 SGHRS, CDR2 YFSETQ. This CDR3 is built from 14 residues. Trimming pared 4 bases from V and 6 bases from J, leaving 14 bases between.

The J gene is TRBJ2-5, the V gene TRBV7-9; 11 nucleotides align to TRBD2. CDR3 size: 16 residues. Germline V CDR1 and CDR2: SEHNR, FQNEAQ (reference sequence). With 5 bases clipped from V and 0 bases from J, the junction kept 5 bases outside the gene matches. The CDR3 region is CASSLRLAGYQETQYF. The CDR3 nucleotides read TGTGCCAGCAGCCTTCGACTAGCGGGGTACCAAGAGACCCAGTACTTC.

This clonotype was seen only a few times. The chain is built from TRBV20-1 and TRBJ2-5, with TRBD2 matching 11 bases. The V gene end was trimmed by 0 bases and the J gene end by 1 base; junction bases not matched to a gene: 13. CDR1 and CDR2 from the germline V gene are DFQATT and SNEGSKA (reference sequence). The CDR3 is 19 residues long. The CDR3 DNA reads TGCAGTGCTAGAGAAGGCTTAGCGGGGGGGCTTCCTTCCCAAGAGACCCAGTACTTC. Amino acid sequence: CSAREGLAGGLPSQETQYF.

The rearrangement links TRBV7-7 to TRBJ2-2, with D possibly being TRBD2 (6 bases). The CDR3 contains 16 residues. The germline CDR1 and CDR2 sequences are SSHAT and FNYEAQ (reference sequence). Trimming shortened V by 4 bases and J by 1 base, and 13 bases separated the two germline ends. The CDR3, as DNA: TGTGCCAGCAGCTCCGGGACTCCTATGAACACCGGGGAGCTGTTTTTT. It specifies CASSSGTPMNTGELFF. Combining the CDR3 with reference TRBV7-7 and TRBJ2-2 gives the whole variable domain GAGVSQSPRYKVTKRGQDVTLRCDPISSHATLYWYQQALGQGPEFLTYFNYEAQPDKSGLPSDRFSAERPEGSISTLTIQRTEQRDSAMYRCASSSGTPMNTGELFFGEGSRLTVL.

At least ten counts were recorded for this clonotype. The chain is built from TRBV7-6 and TRBJ2-5; 12 bases agree with TRBD2. V was pared by 2 bases and J by 3 bases, with 4 bases of the junction left unmatched. The CDR3 covers 16 residues. CDR1 SGHVS and CDR2 FNYEAQ come from the germline V gene. CDR3: CASSLSWTSGEETQYF. CDR3 nucleotide sequence: TGTGCCAGCAGCTTATCCTGGACTAGCGGGGAAGAGACCCAGTACTTC.

This sequence joins TRBV3-1 and TRBJ2-7, with D maybe TRBD1 (6 bases). V was pared by 4 bases and J by 5 bases, with 12 bases between. The CDR3 length is 13 residues. Germline values: CDR1 LGHDT, CDR2 YNNKEL (reference sequence). CDR3 DNA sequence: TGTGCCAGCAGCCCGGGACATTCGGACGAGCAGTACTTC. It is translated as CASSPGHSDEQYF.

V gene TRBV27 combines with J gene TRBJ2-1, with D hard to call. The germline V and J ends were trimmed by 0 bases and 10 bases, with 16 bases remaining between them. This CDR3 is built from 15 residues. The germline gives CDR1 MNHEY, CDR2 SMNVEV (reference sequence). DNA for the CDR3: TGTGCCAGCAGTTTATCGCGGAGTATAGTTCGCGAGCAGTTCTTC. It translates to CASSLSRSIVREQFF.

This clonotype appeared a few times. The chain is built from TRBV27 and TRBJ1-1, with 7 bases aligning to TRBD1. V shed 3 bases, J shed 0 bases, and the junction held 4 bases outside the gene matches. The germline gives CDR1 MNHEY, CDR2 SMNVEV (reference sequence). This CDR3 comprises 15 residues. In DNA form, the CDR3 reads TGTGCCAGCAGTTTGACAACAGGGGTGAACACTGAAGCTTTCTTT. This translates into CASSLTTGVNTEAFF.

The rearrangement uses TRBV7-9 and TRBJ2-1, with 10 bases aligning to TRBD2. Germline V lookup: CDR1 SEHNR, CDR2 FQNEAQ (reference sequence). The V segment lost 9 bases and the J segment 3 bases; nucleotides outside the gene matches: 5. This CDR3 region has 14 residues. The CDR3, as DNA: TGTGCCAGTAGAGCGGGAGGGTTCTACAATGAGCAGTTCTTC. This encodes CASRAGGFYNEQFF.

This clonotype was observed once. This could be a read error, since a much larger clone is one nucleotide away. The V and J genes are TRBV13 and TRBJ1-5; D is uncertain. CDR3 length equals 12 residues. V was trimmed by 0 bases and J by 6 bases, leaving 3 bases between them. The germline V gene has CDR1 PRHDT and CDR2 FYEKMQ (reference sequence). DNA for the CDR3: TGTGCCAGCAGCTTAGGAGTTCAGCCCCAGCATTTT. Translating gives CASSLGVQPQHF. Filled out from reference TRBV13 and TRBJ1-5, the complete variable domain reads AAGVIQSPRHLIKEKRETATLKCYPIPRHDTVYWYQQGPGQDPQFLISFYEKMQSDKGSIPDRFSAQQFSDYHSELNMSSLELGDSALYFCASSLGVQPQHFGDGTRLSIL.

This clonotype turned up a few times. The V gene is TRBV28, the J gene TRBJ1-5, with 7 bases aligning to TRBD1. The CDR3 runs 14 residues. The V gene end was trimmed by 2 bases and the J gene end by 7 bases; junction bases not matched to a gene: 5. Germline-derived CDR1 and CDR2 are MDHEN and SYDVKM. CDR3 sequence: CASSLTTGWQPQHF. For the CDR3, the DNA is TGTGCCAGCAGTTTAACGACAGGGTGGCAGCCCCAGCATTTT. The full variable domain, its missing parts supplied by reference TRBV28 and TRBJ1-5, is DVKVTQSSRYLVKRTGEKVFLECVQDMDHENMFWYRQDPGLGLRLIYFSYDVKMKEKGDIPEGYSVSREKKERFSLILESASTNQTSMYLCASSLTTGWQPQHFGDGTRLSIL.

The rearrangement uses TRBV5-6 and TRBJ2-7; 7 positions match TRBD1. Germline assignment: CDR1 SGHDT and CDR2 YYEEEE. Trimming cost V 3 bases and J 2 bases; bases outside gene matches: 5. The CDR3 totals 14 residues. DNA for the CDR3: TGTGCCAGCAGCTACAGACAGGGCGCCTACGAGCAGTACTTC. Translated: CASSYRQGAYEQYF.

The V gene is TRBV7-2, the J gene TRBJ2-5, with 10 bases aligning to TRBD2. Germline V gene lookup returns CDR1 SGHTA and CDR2 FQGNSA. V shed 5 bases and J 5 bases; nucleotides not matched to a gene: 11. CDR3 length: 16 residues. CDR3 region: CASSARSGRAFETQYF. Here the CDR3 DNA reads TGTGCCAGCAGCGCCCGAAGCGGGAGGGCCTTCGAGACCCAGTACTTC.

The CDR3 DNA sequence: TGCAGTGCTAGAGATCGGGGGGGGGAGACCCAGTACTTC. Translation gives CSARDRGGETQYF. This chain links TRBV20-1 with TRBJ2-5, with 8 positions matching TRBD2. Germline V gene lookup returns CDR1 DFQATT and CDR2 SNEGSKA (reference sequence). Trimming cost V 0 bases and J 5 bases; bases outside gene matches: 2. The CDR3 spans 13 residues.

CDR3 in amino acids: CASSQVEGSYEQYV. The DNA for the CDR3 is TGCGCCAGCAGCCAAGTTGAGGGGTCCTACGAGCAGTACGTC. The chain links TRBV4-1 to TRBJ2-7, with D possibly called TRBD1 or TRBD2 (5 bases each). The CDR3 covers 14 residues. V gave up 1 base and J gave up 1 base, with 8 bases separating them. Germline values: CDR1 MGHRA, CDR2 YSYEKL.

The sample holds many counts of this clonotype. The chain links TRBV6-2 or TRBV6-3 to TRBJ2-7; no clear D gene. Looked up from germline, CDR1 is MNHEY and CDR2 is SVGEGT. V was trimmed by 2 bases and J by 2 bases, leaving 7 bases between them. This CDR3 has 13 residues. This chain's CDR3 is CASSYGLPYEQYV. For the CDR3, the DNA is TGTGCCAGCAGTTACGGGCTTCCCTACGAGCAGTACGTC.